The clone carrying this T cell receptor (beta chain) was found a few times. Its specificity is unknown. This record comes from a study of response to subunit inactivated influenza vaccine. Regarding the study as a whole: Every seasonal influenza vaccination brings in few new T cells, the authors suggested.

TCRdb reanalysed the RT-PCR reads using MiXCR and keeps one entry per CDR3 protein. The sample lists 500,000 to 600,000 distinct CDR3 sequences; more than 15% were seen once. Sequenced material: CD4+ T cells sorted from PBMCs, taken 23 months after vaccination. The origin of this receptor is a man in his fifties or sixties who received an inactivated influenza vaccine.

Written as DNA, the CDR3 is TGTGCCAGCAGCGCCCGGGAGTATTACAATGAGCAGTTCTTC. As protein: CASSAREYYNEQFF. The V call is TRBV9, the J call TRBJ2-1, with TRBD2 as a possible D gene (6 bases). The germline V gene has CDR1 SGDLS and CDR2 YYNGEE. This CDR3 spans 14 amino acids. Trimming pared 3 bases from V and 4 bases from J, leaving 11 bases between. The full variable domain, rest sourced from reference TRBV9 and TRBJ2-1, is DSGVTQTPKHLITATGQRVTLRCSPRSGDLSVYWYQQSLDQGLQFLIQYYNGEERAKGNILERFSAQQFPDLHSELNLSSLELGDSALYFCASSAREYYNEQFFGPGTRLTVL.